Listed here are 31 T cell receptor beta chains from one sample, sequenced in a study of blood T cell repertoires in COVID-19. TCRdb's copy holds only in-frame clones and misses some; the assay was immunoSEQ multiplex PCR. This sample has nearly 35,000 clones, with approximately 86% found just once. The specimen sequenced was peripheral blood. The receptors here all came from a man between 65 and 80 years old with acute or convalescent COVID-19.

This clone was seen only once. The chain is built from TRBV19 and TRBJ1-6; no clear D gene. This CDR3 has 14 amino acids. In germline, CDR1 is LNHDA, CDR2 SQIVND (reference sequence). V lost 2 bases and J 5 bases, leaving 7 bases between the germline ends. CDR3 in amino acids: CASSITGNNSPLHF. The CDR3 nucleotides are TGTGCCAGTAGTATAACCGGGAATAATTCACCCCTCCACTTT.

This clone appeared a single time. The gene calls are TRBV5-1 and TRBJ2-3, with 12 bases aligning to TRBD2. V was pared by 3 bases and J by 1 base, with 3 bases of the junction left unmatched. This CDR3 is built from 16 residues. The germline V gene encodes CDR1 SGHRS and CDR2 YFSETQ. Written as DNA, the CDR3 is TGCGCCAGCAGCTCCGGACTAGCGGGGCGCACAGATACGCAGTATTTT. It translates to CASSSGLAGRTDTQYF. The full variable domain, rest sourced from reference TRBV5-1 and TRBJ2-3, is KAGVTQTPRYLIKTRGQQVTLSCSPISGHRSVSWYQQTPGQGLQFLFEYFSETQRNKGNFPGRFSGRQFSNSRSEMNVSTLELGDSALYLCASSSGLAGRTDTQYFGPGTRLTVL.

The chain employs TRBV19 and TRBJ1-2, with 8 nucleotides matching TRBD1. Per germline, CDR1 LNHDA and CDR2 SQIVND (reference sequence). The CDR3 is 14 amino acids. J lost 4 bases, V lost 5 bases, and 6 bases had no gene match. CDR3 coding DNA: TGTGCCAGTAGTGCGGTGGACAGGGTCTATGGCTACACCTTC. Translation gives CASSAVDRVYGYTF.

The CDR3 DNA sequence: TGTGCCAGCAGCCCAGTCCCCACAGATACGCAGTATTTT. As protein: CASSPVPTDTQYF. The V gene is TRBV11-3, the J gene TRBJ2-3; D uncertain. V was trimmed by 5 bases and J by 2 bases, leaving 8 bases between them. Germline V gene sequence: CDR1 SGHNT, CDR2 YENEEA. The CDR3 covers 13 residues.

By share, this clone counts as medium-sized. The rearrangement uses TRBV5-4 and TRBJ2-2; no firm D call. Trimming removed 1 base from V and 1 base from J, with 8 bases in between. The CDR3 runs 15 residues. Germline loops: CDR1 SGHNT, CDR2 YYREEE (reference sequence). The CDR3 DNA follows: TGTGCCAGCAGCTTGAAGGAGTTGAACACCGGGGAGCTGTTTTTT. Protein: CASSLKELNTGELFF.

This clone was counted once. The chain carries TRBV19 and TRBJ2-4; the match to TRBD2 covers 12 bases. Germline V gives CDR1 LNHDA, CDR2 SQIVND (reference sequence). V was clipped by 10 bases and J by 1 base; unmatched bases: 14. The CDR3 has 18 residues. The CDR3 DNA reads TGTGCCACTTCCTGGGGACTAGCGGGCAGCAGGGCCAAAAACATTCAGTACTTC. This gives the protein CATSWGLAGSRAKNIQYF.

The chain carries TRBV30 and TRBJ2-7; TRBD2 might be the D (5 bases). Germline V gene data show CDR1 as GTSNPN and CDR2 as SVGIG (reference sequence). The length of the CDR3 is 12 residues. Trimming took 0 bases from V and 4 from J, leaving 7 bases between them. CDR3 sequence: CAWSVLGYEQYF. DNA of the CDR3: TGTGCCTGGAGTGTACTAGGTTACGAGCAGTACTTC.

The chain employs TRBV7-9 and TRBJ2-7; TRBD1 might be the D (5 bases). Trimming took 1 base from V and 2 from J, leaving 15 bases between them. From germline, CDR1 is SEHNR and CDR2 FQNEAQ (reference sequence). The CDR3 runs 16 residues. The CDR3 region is CASSLGVGQGPYEQYF. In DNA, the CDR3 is TGTGCCAGCAGCTTAGGAGTAGGCCAGGGCCCCTACGAGCAGTACTTC.

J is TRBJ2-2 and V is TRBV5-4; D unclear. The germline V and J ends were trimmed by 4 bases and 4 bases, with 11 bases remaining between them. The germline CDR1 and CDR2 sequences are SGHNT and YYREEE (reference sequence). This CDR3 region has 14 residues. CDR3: CASSPDFTTGELFF. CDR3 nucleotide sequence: TGTGCCAGCAGCCCAGACTTTACCACCGGGGAGCTGTTTTTT. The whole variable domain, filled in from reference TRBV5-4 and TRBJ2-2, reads ETGVTQSPTHLIKTRGQQVTLRCSSQSGHNTVSWYQQALGQGPQFIFQYYREEENGRGNFPPRFSGLQFPNYSSELNVNALELDDSALYLCASSPDFTTGELFFGEGSRLTVL.

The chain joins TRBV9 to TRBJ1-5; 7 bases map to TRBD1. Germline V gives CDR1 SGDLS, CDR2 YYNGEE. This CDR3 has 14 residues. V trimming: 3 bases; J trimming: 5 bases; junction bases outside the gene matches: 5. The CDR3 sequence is CASSGGQADQPQHF. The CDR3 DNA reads TGTGCCAGCAGCGGAGGACAGGCAGATCAGCCCCAGCATTTT. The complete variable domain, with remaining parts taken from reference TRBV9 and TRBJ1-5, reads DSGVTQTPKHLITATGQRVTLRCSPRSGDLSVYWYQQSLDQGLQFLIQYYNGEERAKGNILERFSAQQFPDLHSELNLSSLELGDSALYFCASSGGQADQPQHFGDGTRLSIL.

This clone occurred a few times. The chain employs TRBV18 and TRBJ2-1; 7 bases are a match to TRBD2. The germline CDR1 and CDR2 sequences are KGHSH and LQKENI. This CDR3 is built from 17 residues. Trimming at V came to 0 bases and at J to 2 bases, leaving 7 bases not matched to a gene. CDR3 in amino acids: CASSPPGGGSTYNEQFF. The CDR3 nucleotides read TGTGCCAGCTCACCACCGGGCGGGGGTTCAACCTACAATGAGCAGTTCTTC.

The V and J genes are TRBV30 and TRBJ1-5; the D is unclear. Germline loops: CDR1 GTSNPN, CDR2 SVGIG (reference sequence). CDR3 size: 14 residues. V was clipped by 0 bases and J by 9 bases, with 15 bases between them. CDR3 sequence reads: CAWSVRDSHGPQHF. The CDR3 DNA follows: TGTGCCTGGAGTGTACGAGACTCTCATGGGCCCCAGCATTTT.

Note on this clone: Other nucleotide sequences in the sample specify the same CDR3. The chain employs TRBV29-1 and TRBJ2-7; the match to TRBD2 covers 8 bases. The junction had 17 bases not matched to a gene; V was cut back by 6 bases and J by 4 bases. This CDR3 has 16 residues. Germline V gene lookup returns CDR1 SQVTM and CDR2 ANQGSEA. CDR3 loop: CSVLGAGGELRYEQYF. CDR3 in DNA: TGCAGCGTCCTGGGGGCGGGGGGTGAATTGAGGTACGAGCAGTACTTC.

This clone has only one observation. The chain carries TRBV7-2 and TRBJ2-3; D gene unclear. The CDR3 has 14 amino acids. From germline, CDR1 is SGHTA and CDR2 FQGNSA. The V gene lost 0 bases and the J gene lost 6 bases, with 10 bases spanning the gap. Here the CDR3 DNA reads TGTGCCAGCAGCTTAGCCTCGGGTCAGGATACGCAGTATTTT. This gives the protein CASSLASGQDTQYF.

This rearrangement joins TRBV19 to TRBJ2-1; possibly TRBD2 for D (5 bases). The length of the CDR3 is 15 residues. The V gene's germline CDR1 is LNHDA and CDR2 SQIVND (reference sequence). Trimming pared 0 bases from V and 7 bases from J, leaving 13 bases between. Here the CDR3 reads CASSIDGVGVNEQFF. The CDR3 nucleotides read TGTGCCAGTAGTATAGATGGGGTGGGAGTGAATGAGCAGTTCTTC.

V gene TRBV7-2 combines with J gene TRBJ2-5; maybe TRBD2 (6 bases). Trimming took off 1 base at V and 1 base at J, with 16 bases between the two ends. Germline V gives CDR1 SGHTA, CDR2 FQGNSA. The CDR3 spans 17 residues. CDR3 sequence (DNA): TGTGCCAGCAGCTTAGAGGGTATAGCGGCCCTCCAAGAGACCCAGTACTTC. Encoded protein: CASSLEGIAALQETQYF.

CDR3 residues: CASSLGGQFDTEAFF. The DNA of the CDR3 is TGTGCCAGCAGCCTGGGGGGACAGTTCGACACTGAAGCTTTCTTT. The V call is TRBV11-2, the J call TRBJ1-1; 7 bases are shared with TRBD1. Germline values: CDR1 SGHAT, CDR2 FQNNGV. J was trimmed by 3 bases and V by 5 bases; bases with no gene match: 9. The CDR3 has 15 amino acids.

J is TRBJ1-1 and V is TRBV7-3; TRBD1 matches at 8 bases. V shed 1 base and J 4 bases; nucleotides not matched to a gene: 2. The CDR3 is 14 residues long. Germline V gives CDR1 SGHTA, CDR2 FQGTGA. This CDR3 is CASSLNRGGTEAFF. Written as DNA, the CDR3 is TGTGCCAGCAGCTTAAACAGGGGGGGCACTGAAGCTTTCTTT. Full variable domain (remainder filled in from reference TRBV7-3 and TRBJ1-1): GAGVSQTPSNKVTEKGKYVELRCDPISGHTALYWYRQSLGQGPEFLIYFQGTGAADDSGLPNDRFFAVRPEGSVSTLKIQRTERGDSAVYLCASSLNRGGTEAFFGQGTRLTVV.

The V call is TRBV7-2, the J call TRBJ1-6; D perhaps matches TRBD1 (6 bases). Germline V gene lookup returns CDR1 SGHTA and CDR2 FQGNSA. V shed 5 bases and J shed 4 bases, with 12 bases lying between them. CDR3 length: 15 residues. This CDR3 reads CASSARTAYNSPLHF. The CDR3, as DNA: TGTGCCAGCAGCGCTAGGACAGCTTATAATTCACCCCTCCACTTT.

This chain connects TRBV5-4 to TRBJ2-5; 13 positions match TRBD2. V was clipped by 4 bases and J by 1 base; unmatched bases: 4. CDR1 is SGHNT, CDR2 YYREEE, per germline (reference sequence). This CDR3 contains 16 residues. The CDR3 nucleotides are TGTGCCAGCAGCCCTGGACTAGCGGGAGCCCAAGAGACCCAGTACTTC. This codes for CASSPGLAGAQETQYF.

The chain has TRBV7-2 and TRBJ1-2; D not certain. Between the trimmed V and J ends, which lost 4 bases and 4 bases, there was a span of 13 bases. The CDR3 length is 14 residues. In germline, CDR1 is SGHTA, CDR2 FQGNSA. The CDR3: CASSSGPNAYGYTF. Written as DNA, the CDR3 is TGTGCCAGCAGCTCTGGGCCGAATGCCTATGGCTACACCTTC.

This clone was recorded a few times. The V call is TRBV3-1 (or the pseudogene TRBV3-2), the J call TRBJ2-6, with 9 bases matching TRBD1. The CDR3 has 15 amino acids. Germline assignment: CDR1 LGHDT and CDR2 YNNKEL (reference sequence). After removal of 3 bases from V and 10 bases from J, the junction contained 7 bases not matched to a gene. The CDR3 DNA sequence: TGTGCCAGCAGCCAGGAAGGGGGGACAGGGAACGTCCTGACTTTC. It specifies CASSQEGGTGNVLTF.

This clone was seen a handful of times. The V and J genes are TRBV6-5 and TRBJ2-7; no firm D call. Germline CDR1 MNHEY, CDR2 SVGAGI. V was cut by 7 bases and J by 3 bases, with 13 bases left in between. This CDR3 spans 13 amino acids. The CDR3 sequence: CASTGSPYYEQYF. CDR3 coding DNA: TGTGCCAGCACCGGGTCCCCCTACTACGAGCAGTACTTC.

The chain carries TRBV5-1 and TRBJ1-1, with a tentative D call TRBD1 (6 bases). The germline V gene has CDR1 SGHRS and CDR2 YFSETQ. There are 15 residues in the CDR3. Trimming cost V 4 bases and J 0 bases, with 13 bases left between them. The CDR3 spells CASSPSGDMNTEAFF. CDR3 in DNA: TGCGCCAGCAGCCCGTCCGGGGACATGAACACTGAAGCTTTCTTT.

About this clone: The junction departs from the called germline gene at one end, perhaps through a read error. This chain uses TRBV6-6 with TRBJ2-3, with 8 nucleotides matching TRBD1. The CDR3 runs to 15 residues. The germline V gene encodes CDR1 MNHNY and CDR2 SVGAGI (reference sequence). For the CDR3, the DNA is TGTGCCAGCAGTGACCGGACAGGGCTCACAGGTACGCAGTATTTT. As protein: CASSDRTGLTGTQYF.

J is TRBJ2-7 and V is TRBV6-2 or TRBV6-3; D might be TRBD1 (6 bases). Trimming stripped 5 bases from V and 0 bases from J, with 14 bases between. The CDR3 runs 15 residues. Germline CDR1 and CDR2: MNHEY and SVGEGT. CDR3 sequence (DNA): TGTGCCAGCAGTCGGAATGGGGACATCTCCTACGAGCAGTACTTC. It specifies CASSRNGDISYEQYF.

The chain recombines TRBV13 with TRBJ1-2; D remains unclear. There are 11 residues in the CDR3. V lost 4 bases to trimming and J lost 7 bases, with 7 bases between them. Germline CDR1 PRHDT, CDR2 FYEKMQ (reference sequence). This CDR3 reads CASSSAGGYTF. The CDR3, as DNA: TGTGCCAGCAGCTCAGCAGGTGGCTACACCTTC.

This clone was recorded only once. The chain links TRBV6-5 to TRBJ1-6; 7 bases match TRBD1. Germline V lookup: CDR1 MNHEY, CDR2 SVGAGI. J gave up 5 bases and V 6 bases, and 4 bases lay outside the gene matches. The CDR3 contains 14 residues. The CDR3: CASSQGGHNSPLHF. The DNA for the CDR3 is TGTGCCAGCAGCCAGGGGGGTCATAATTCACCCCTCCACTTT.

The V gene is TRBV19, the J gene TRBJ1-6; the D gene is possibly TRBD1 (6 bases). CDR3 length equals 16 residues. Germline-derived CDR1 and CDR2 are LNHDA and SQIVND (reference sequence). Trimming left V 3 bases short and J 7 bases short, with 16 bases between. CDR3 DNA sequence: TGTGCCAGTAGTATCGATACAGGGTATGAAAATTCACCCCTCCACTTT. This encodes CASSIDTGYENSPLHF.

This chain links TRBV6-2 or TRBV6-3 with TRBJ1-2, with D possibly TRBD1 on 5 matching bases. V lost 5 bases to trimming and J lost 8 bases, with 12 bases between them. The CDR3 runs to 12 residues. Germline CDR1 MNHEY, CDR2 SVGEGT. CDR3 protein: CASSLEGRGYTF. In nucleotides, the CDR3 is TGTGCCAGCAGTCTCGAGGGGAGGGGCTACACCTTC.

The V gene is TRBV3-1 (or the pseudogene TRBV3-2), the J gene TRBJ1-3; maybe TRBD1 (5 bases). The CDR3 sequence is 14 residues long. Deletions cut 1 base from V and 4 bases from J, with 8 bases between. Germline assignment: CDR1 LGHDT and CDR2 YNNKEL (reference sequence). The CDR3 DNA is TGTGCCAGCAGCCAAGTGGGGGGAGGAAACACCATATATTTT. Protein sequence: CASSQVGGGNTIYF.